The entry below describes one T cell receptor beta chain. Its antigen is currently unknown. The data stem from a study of cytomegalovirus exposure and HLA in healthy donors. Study at large: In a previous analysis, 100 million to 140 million unique TCR beta sequences were found from approximately 180 million T cells. Overall study findings and caveats: Later analysis demonstrated an association between a missense DCLRE1C variant and TCR beta V- and J-gene trimming. The study carried out a later analysis of TCR beta sequences. It associated around 17,000 of them with specific HLA alleles at a false discovery rate of 0.05.

The PCR used 60 Vbeta and 13 Jbeta primers. Sequencing used immunoSEQ multiplex PCR; TCRdb keeps in-frame clones, though not all of them. Its listing shows roughly 220,000 clones. This clonotype was obtained from a girl aged 2 to 9 in good health and CMV-seropositive. Sample: PBMCs.

CDR3 bases: TGTGCCAGCAGCCAAGTCCTAGGAGGCACCGGGGAGCTGTTTTTT. It translates to CASSQVLGGTGELFF. The V call is TRBV4-2, the J call TRBJ2-2; a weak D match, TRBD2 (5 bases). CDR1 and CDR2 (germline): LGHNA, YNFKEQ. The CDR3 is 15 residues long. With 1 base removed from V and 4 bases from J, the gap between germline ends came to 10 bases.